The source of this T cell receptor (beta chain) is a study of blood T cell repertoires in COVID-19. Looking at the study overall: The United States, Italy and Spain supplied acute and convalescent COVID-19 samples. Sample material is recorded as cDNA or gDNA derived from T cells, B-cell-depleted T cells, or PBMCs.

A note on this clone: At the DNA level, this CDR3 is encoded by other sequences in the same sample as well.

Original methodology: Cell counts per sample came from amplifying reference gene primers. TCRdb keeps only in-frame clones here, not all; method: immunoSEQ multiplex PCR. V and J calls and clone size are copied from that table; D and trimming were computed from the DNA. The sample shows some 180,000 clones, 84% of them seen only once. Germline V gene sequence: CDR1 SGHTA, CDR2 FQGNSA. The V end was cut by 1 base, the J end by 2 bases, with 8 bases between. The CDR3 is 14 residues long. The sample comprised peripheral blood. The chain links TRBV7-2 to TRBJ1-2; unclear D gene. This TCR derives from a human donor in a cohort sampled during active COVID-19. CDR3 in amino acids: CASSLENSNYGYTF. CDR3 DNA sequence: TGTGCCAGCAGCTTAGAAAACAGCAACTATGGCTACACCTTC.